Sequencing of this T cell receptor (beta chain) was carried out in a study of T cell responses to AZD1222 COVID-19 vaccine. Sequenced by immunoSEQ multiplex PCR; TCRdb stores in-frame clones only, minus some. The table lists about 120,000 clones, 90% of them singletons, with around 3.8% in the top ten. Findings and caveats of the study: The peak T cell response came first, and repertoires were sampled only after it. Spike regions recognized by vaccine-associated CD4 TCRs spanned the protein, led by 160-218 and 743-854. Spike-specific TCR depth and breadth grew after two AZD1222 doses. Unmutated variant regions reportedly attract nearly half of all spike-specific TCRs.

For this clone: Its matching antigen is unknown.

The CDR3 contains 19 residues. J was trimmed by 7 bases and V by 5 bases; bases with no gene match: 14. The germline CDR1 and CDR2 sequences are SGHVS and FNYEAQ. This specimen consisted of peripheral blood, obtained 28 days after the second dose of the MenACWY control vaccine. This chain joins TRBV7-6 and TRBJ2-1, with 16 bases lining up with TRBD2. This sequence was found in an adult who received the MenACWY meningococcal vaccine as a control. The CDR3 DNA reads TGTGCCAGCAGCACACCCACCGGGACTAGCGGGGGGGCTTGGAATGAGCAGTTCTTC. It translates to CASSTPTGTSGGAWNEQFF.